The entry that follows covers one TCR beta chain sequence. Clones were read by immunoSEQ multiplex PCR, and TCRdb kept only the in-frame ones, dropping some. The top ten hold under 30% of the sample, which has 150,000 to 200,000 clones, about 88% seen once. Germline assignment: CDR1 SGHNT and CDR2 YENEEA. This CDR3 region has 15 residues. Between the trimmed V and J ends, which lost 5 bases and 0 bases, there was a span of 13 bases. This specimen belongs to a study of blood T cell repertoires in COVID-19. Study details: Samples representing acute and convalescent COVID-19 were sourced from the United States, Italy and Spain.

The chain couples TRBV11-3 to TRBJ1-2; D remains ambiguous. This sequence originates from a middle-aged woman in a cohort exposed to, infected with or recovered from COVID-19 (not recorded which). Sample: PBMCs or T cells enriched from blood (not recorded which). The CDR3 DNA sequence: TGTGCCAGCAGCCTTACAGTAAAATCTAACTATGGCTACACCTTC. Encoded protein: CASSLTVKSNYGYTF.